This T cell receptor (beta chain) was recovered during a study of blood T cell repertoires in COVID-19 (dated by TCRdb to about 2020). Regarding the complete study: The collaborator samples originated in the United States, Italy and Spain and spanned the acute and convalescent phases of COVID-19. The material from the prospective study consisted of cDNA or gDNA derived from T cells, B-cell-depleted T cells, or PBMCs. Deeply sampled blood TCRbeta repertoires from subjects exposed to, actively infected with, or recovered from COVID-19 were included in the dataset. The repertoires were released in a freely available public database intended as a resource for research on the immune response to SARS-CoV-2. Samples came from the ongoing ImmuneRACE study (first 160 participants) plus 1,254 subjects from 6 global collaborators. A de-identified subject ID, COVID-19 status, age in years and sex were almost always included in the sample metadata. Where available, HLA class I and class II types were obtained from metadata supplied by the sample provider rather than from assay-based typing. What the study reported, not specific to this receptor: Clinical and demographic metadata were provided uncurated, with the amount varying by source and participant.

Spanning cysteine to phenylalanine, the CDR3 consists of 14 amino acids. This entry keeps only the CDR3 DNA: 42 bases, framed from base 1. CDR1 and CDR2 are drawn from the germline V gene: MNHEY, SVGAGI. V lost 0 bases and J lost 8 bases; the stretch between them is 13 bases long. Samples from volunteer blood donors who had recovered from COVID-19 were contributed by a second Seattle source. Whole blood was collected in K2EDTA tubes by collaborating institutions according to the institutions' own protocols. For TCRbeta analysis, collaborators shipped samples as frozen whole blood, isolated PBMCs, or DNA extracted from either of those sample types. This clone was observed once. No antigen is known for it. No base quality information exists; no much larger clone differs at one position. TCRbeta CDR3 regions were amplified from genomic DNA using the immunoSEQ Assay, a bias-controlled multiplex PCR. The study's processing was this. The number of nucleated cells in each sample was estimated from the amplification of reference gene primers within the assay. To quantify the absolute abundance of each unique TCRbeta CDR3 rearrangement, sequence reads were collapsed and filtered. For each sample, productive Simpson clonality was calculated as the square root of Simpson's diversity index across productive rearrangements. TCRdb holds this immuneACCESS table with in-frame rearrangements only. Some clones are missing; in checked studies, unresolved V genes explain under half, and the rest has no known cause. V, J and clone size are those of that table, while D and trimming were read from the DNA. Within this sample are about 350,000 clones, with about 93% of them counted one time only. The ten largest clones add up to approximately 3.5% of the sample.

The chain employs TRBV6-5 and TRBJ1-2; the D region possibly corresponds to TRBD1 (6 bases align). The origin of this receptor is a woman under 30 who had recovered from COVID-19. Source material: peripheral blood. The CDR3 protein is CASSYSGGRWGYTF. The DNA sequence reads TGTGCCAGCAGTTACTCCGGGGGGCGATGGGGCTACACCTTC.